The 25 T cell receptor beta chains below come from one sample, sequenced in a study. Tregs were sorted as CD4+CD25+CD127-/low cells. TCRdb fed the 5' RACE reads into MiXCR, producing one record per CDR3 protein. Among tens of thousands of distinct CDR3 sequences, roughly 25% were seen once, and the ten largest hold under 2.5%. Sequenced: tumor-infiltrating Tregs sorted from the breast tumor. The origin of the receptors is a female donor with breast cancer.

This clonotype occurred many times. A read error may be the cause here, since a much bigger clone is one base away. The chain recombines TRBV7-2 with TRBJ2-5, with a possible D match to TRBD2 (6 bases). With 5 bases removed from V and 1 base from J, the gap between germline ends came to 11 bases. Germline CDR1 is SGHTA and CDR2 is FQGNSA. The CDR3 runs 14 residues. The chain's CDR3 is CTSSPVGGQETQYF. CDR3 nucleotide sequence: TGTACCAGCAGCCCCGTCGGGGGCCAAGAGACCCAGTACTTC.

This chain uses TRBV5-1 with TRBJ2-5; D gene unclear. Deletions cut 4 bases from V and 3 bases from J, with 10 bases between. The CDR3 sequence is 13 residues long. CDR1 SGHRS and CDR2 YFSETQ come from the germline V gene. The CDR3 loop reads CASSPIGKETQYF. The CDR3 region has the DNA TGCGCCAGCAGCCCAATTGGAAAAGAGACCCAGTACTTC.

The chain has TRBV28 and TRBJ2-1; TRBD1 matches 7 bases. The length of the CDR3 is 16 residues. In germline, CDR1 is MDHEN, CDR2 SYDVKM. J lost 7 bases, V lost 5 bases, and 14 bases had no gene match. CDR3 sequence (DNA): TGTGCCAGCAGTCCGAGGGGACGACAGGGTAAAAATGAGCAGTTCTTC. Its translation is CASSPRGRQGKNEQFF. The full variable domain, with the rest looked up from reference TRBV28 and TRBJ2-1, is DVKVTQSSRYLVKRTGEKVFLECVQDMDHENMFWYRQDPGLGLRLIYFSYDVKMKEKGDIPEGYSVSREKKERFSLILESASTNQTSMYLCASSPRGRQGKNEQFFGPGTRLTVL.

Notes on this clonotype: This may come from a read error, since a much larger clone is one base off. The chain couples TRBV24-1 to TRBJ2-5, with 9 bases aligning to TRBD1. The germline gives CDR1 KGHDR, CDR2 SFDVKD. The CDR3 has 15 residues. Written as DNA, the CDR3 is TGTGTCACCAGTGAACCGGGACAGGGACGGGAGACCCAGTACTTC. Residues: CVTSEPGQGRETQYF.

Within the sample, this clonotype is medium-sized. The J gene is TRBJ2-3, the V gene TRBV20-1; 13 bases are shared with TRBD2. Trimming cost V 0 bases and J 9 bases; bases outside gene matches: 9. Germline V CDR1 and CDR2: DFQATT, SNEGSKA (reference sequence). The CDR3 is 16 residues long. The CDR3 sequence: CSARDRTSGGVWTQYF. CDR3 in DNA: TGCAGTGCTAGAGATCGCACTAGCGGGGGGGTGTGGACGCAGTATTTT.

As to this clonotype: A much larger clone differs from this one at a single base, so this may be a read error. A read error is likely, as this CDR3 ends without the conserved phenylalanine or tryptophan. Because the CDR3's place on the DNA is in doubt, the DNA is left out and the CDR3 is given as listed by TCRdb. The chain recombines TRBV29-1 with TRBJ2-5. The CDR3 is 8 amino acids long, termini counted. The germline CDR1 and CDR2 sequences are SQVTM and ANQGSEA. CDR3 in amino acids: CSVEDGYL.

This clonotype was seen more than once but under ten times. The junction departs from the called germline gene at one end, perhaps through a read error. The chain joins TRBV5-6 to TRBJ2-7, with TRBD2 matching 8 bases. Germline V gene sequence: CDR1 SGHDT, CDR2 YYEEEE. CDR3 length: 16 amino acids. CDR3 sequence reads: CASSQLGSGSSYEHHF. CDR3 nucleotides: TGTGCCAGCAGCCAGCTTGGCAGCGGGAGCTCCTACGAGCACCACTTC.

This clonotype came up many times. The CDR3 DNA follows: TGCGCCAGCAGCCCGACGACAGGGGGCAATGAGCAGTTCTTC. Its protein is CASSPTTGGNEQFF. This chain connects TRBV5-1 to TRBJ2-1; TRBD1 matches 9 bases. In germline, CDR1 is SGHRS, CDR2 YFSETQ. V shed 4 bases, J shed 6 bases, and the junction held 5 bases outside the gene matches. The CDR3 runs to 14 residues.

This clonotype was observed a handful of times. The J gene is TRBJ1-5, the V gene TRBV20-1; D ambiguous. CDR1 and CDR2 (germline): DFQATT, SNEGSKA (reference sequence). Trimming pared 3 bases from V and 1 base from J, leaving 4 bases between. The CDR3 runs to 12 residues. CDR3 nucleotide sequence: TGCAGTGCTAGCCCCAGCAATCAGCCCCAGCATTTT. As protein: CSASPSNQPQHF.

As for this clonotype: Just one base apart from a much larger clone, this may be a read error. No conserved phenylalanine or tryptophan is present at the end of the CDR3, so a read error is the likely explanation. CDR3 sequence (DNA): TGTGCCAGCGGGGATCGCACAGATACGCAGTATTCT. Its protein product is CASGDRTDTQYS. This chain connects TRBV28 to TRBJ2-3, with D unclear. Deletions cut 8 bases from V and 1 base from J, with 7 bases between. Germline CDR1 is MDHEN and CDR2 is SYDVKM. The CDR3 covers 12 residues.

The sample holds a few counts of this clonotype. V gene TRBV29-1 combines with J gene TRBJ1-1; D is unresolved. The CDR3 is 13 residues long. Germline V lookup: CDR1 SQVTM, CDR2 ANQGSEA. V was clipped by 4 bases and J by 4 bases, with 13 bases between them. The CDR3 coding sequence is TGCAGCGTTGGCGATGGCAGGTCCACTGAAGCTTTCTTT. It codes for CSVGDGRSTEAFF.

This clonotype was counted a few times. This chain uses TRBV12-3 or TRBV12-4 with TRBJ2-1; 8 nucleotides agree with TRBD2. V gave up 6 bases and J gave up 8 bases; unmatched junction bases: 9. This CDR3 is built from 14 residues. In DNA form, the CDR3 reads TGTGCCAGCAGCTCAACGACTAGCGAAGATGAGCAGTTCTTC. Translation gives CASSSTTSEDEQFF.

This clonotype was detected a few times. The J gene is TRBJ1-2, the V gene TRBV15; D unresolved. Germline V gene lookup returns CDR1 LNHNV and CDR2 YYDKDF (reference sequence). CDR3 length: 12 amino acids. V lost 0 bases and J 8 bases, leaving 7 bases between the germline ends. The CDR3 loop is CATSRDQVGYTF. DNA for the CDR3: TGTGCCACCAGCAGAGATCAGGTGGGCTACACCTTC.

This clonotype was counted a few times. A read error may produce the germline difference seen at one junction end. The V gene is TRBV9, the J gene TRBJ2-7; TRBD2 aligns across 10 bases. The CDR3 is 15 residues long. Germline CDR1 is SGDLS and CDR2 is YYNGEE. Here the CDR3 reads CASSPGLATTYERYF. For the CDR3, the DNA is TGTGCCAGCAGCCCGGGACTAGCGACAACCTACGAGCGGTACTTC.

This chain joins TRBV4-1 and TRBJ2-3; the D is unclear. Between the trimmed V and J ends, which lost 4 bases and 3 bases, there was a span of 11 bases. Germline V gene data show CDR1 as MGHRA and CDR2 as YSYEKL. The CDR3 has 14 amino acids. CDR3 residues: CASSLNSRTDTQYF. CDR3 bases: TGCGCCAGCAGCCTAAATAGTAGAACAGATACGCAGTATTTT.

The J gene is TRBJ2-3, the V gene TRBV4-3; D possibly corresponds to TRBD2 (5 bases). The CDR3 sequence is 15 residues long. Trimming stripped 1 base from V and 0 bases from J, with 8 bases between. Germline V lookup: CDR1 LGHNA, CDR2 YSLEER. The CDR3 DNA reads TGCGCCAGCAGCCAAGTGGAGGCTAGCACAGATACGCAGTATTTT. It translates to CASSQVEASTDTQYF.

The V call is TRBV10-2, the J call TRBJ1-3; 9 bases line up with TRBD1. Per the germline V gene, CDR1 is WSHSY and CDR2 is SAAADI. The CDR3 spans 16 residues. With 3 bases clipped from V and 3 bases from J, the junction kept 6 bases outside the gene matches. The CDR3: CASSEVQGAYGNTIYF. The CDR3 nucleotides read TGCGCCAGCAGTGAAGTACAGGGGGCTTATGGAAACACCATATATTTT.

Concerning this clonotype: Being one base from a much bigger clone, this may be a read error. The CDR3 here is CGVERWELADTQYF. CDR3 sequence (DNA): TGCGGCGTTGAAAGGTGGGAGCTGGCAGATACGCAGTATTTT. This chain uses TRBV29-1 with TRBJ2-3; a weak D match, TRBD2 (5 bases). The CDR3 runs to 14 residues. CDR1 is SQVTM, CDR2 ANQGSEA, per germline.

A few counts support this clonotype. This sequence joins TRBV10-2 and TRBJ1-1, with D perhaps matching TRBD1 (5 bases). The CDR3 extends over 13 amino acids. Germline assignment: CDR1 WSHSY and CDR2 SAAADI. Trimming shortened V by 7 bases and J by 3 bases, and 12 bases separated the two germline ends. CDR3: CASTERGDTEAFF. CDR3 DNA: TGCGCCAGCACCGAGAGGGGAGACACTGAAGCTTTCTTT.

This clonotype is medium-sized. The chain recombines TRBV5-1 with TRBJ2-2, with TRBD2 matching 11 bases. The junction had 10 bases not matched to a gene; V was cut back by 4 bases and J by 2 bases. Germline V gene data show CDR1 as SGHRS and CDR2 as YFSETQ. The CDR3 is 18 residues long. Written as DNA, the CDR3 is TGCGCCAGCAGCCCTACTGGGACTAGCGGTACCAACACCGGGGAGCTGTTTTTT. Its translation: CASSPTGTSGTNTGELFF.

The rearrangement links TRBV18 to TRBJ2-3; D gene ambiguous. Trimming took 3 bases from V and 2 from J, leaving 9 bases between them. CDR3 length: 14 amino acids. Germline lookup yields CDR1 KGHSH and CDR2 LQKENI. The chain's CDR3 is CASSPSAFTDTQYF. The CDR3 DNA reads TGTGCCAGCTCACCCTCTGCGTTCACAGATACGCAGTATTTT.

With respect to this clonotype: A junction boundary mismatches the germline segment, possibly from a read error. The V gene is TRBV11-2, the J gene TRBJ2-7; no clear D. This CDR3 region has 13 residues. Germline values: CDR1 SGHAT, CDR2 FQNNGV. The CDR3 is CASSKVSSYERYF. The CDR3 DNA is TGTGCCAGCAGCAAGGTCTCCTCCTACGAGCGGTACTTC.

This clonotype was seen many times. The chain couples TRBV6-2 or TRBV6-3 to TRBJ2-1; 9 bases are shared with TRBD2. CDR1 and CDR2 (germline): MNHEY, SVGEGT. Trimming took 11 bases from V and 8 from J; bases not matched to a gene: 16. The CDR3 extends over 15 amino acids. CDR3 in amino acids: CAAAQRGRAFDEQFF. CDR3 DNA: TGTGCCGCAGCCCAGCGCGGGAGGGCCTTCGATGAGCAGTTCTTC.

This clonotype turned up a few times. The V and J genes are TRBV7-6 and TRBJ2-1; D unclear. V was clipped by 0 bases and J by 6 bases, with 9 bases between them. Germline V lookup: CDR1 SGHVS, CDR2 FNYEAQ. The CDR3 is 14 residues long. The CDR3 DNA is TGTGCCAGCAGCTTAGCCGCACAGATCAATGAGCAGTTCTTC. Protein: CASSLAAQINEQFF.

In its sample, this clonotype was seen a few times. The chain carries TRBV3-1 and TRBJ1-1; D is uncertain. CDR3 length: 15 residues. Trimming removed 5 bases at V and 1 base at J, with 14 bases between. Germline-derived CDR1 and CDR2 are LGHDT and YNNKEL (reference sequence). CDR3 sequence reads: CASSYLEAGNTEAFF. As DNA, the CDR3 is TGTGCCAGCAGCTATCTTGAGGCAGGGAACACTGAAGCTTTCTTT.